One and the same sample provided the 7 T cell receptor beta chains below, sequenced in a study of CD8 T cells in ankylosing spondylitis. General study points: What seemed typical of ankylosing spondylitis blood was a TCR beta motif built from roughly eight highly homologous variants.

MiXCR, run by TCRdb on the 5' RACE reads, gives a single entry per CDR3 protein. This sample has 700,000 to 1,000,000 distinct CDR3 sequences, with about 11% found just once. These receptors have no known antigen. The sequencing sample was made of blood, either unsorted or a sorted T cell fraction (not recorded which). These receptor sequences come from a male donor with ankylosing spondylitis.

This clonotype has just a few counts. V usage is TRBV5-1 and J usage is TRBJ2-1; D gene ambiguous. The CDR3 contains 15 residues. Germline-derived CDR1 and CDR2 are SGHRS and YFSETQ. V was shortened by 0 bases and J by 8 bases, with 15 bases between the two germline ends. Written as DNA, the CDR3 is TGCGCCAGCAGCTTGGGGGCTAAAGTACACGATGAGCAGTTCTTC. This encodes CASSLGAKVHDEQFF.

This clonotype was counted between two and nine times. One end of the junction does not line up with germline, which may come from a read error. The V call is TRBV7-7, the J call TRBJ2-1; the D gene is possibly TRBD2 (5 bases). The CDR3 has 13 residues. Per the germline V gene, CDR1 is SSHAT and CDR2 is FNYEAQ (reference sequence). CDR3 bases: TGTGCTAGCAGCAGAGGGTCCCACAATGAGCAGTTCTTC. Residues: CASSRGSHNEQFF.

This clonotype was detected many times. V usage is TRBV5-6 and J usage is TRBJ2-5, with D perhaps TRBD1 (6 bases). Germline V gives CDR1 SGHDT, CDR2 YYEEEE. The CDR3 has 14 residues. Trimming removed 4 bases at V and 9 bases at J, with 19 bases between. Here the CDR3 reads CASSQTGNPVAQYF. CDR3 nucleotide sequence: TGTGCCAGCAGCCAAACAGGGAACCCTGTTGCCCAGTACTTC.

This clonotype was found many times. V usage is TRBV7-2 and J usage is TRBJ1-3, with no clear D. The CDR3 totals 13 residues. The V gene lost 4 bases and the J gene lost 7 bases, with 11 bases spanning the gap. Germline V gene lookup returns CDR1 SGHTA and CDR2 FQGNSA. The CDR3 DNA reads TGTGCCAGCAGCTCCCCCTTAGGGAACACCATATATTTT. This codes for CASSSPLGNTIYF.

This clonotype has ten or more counts. The chain uses TRBV11-3 and TRBJ2-3; the D gene is possibly TRBD2 (6 bases). CDR1 is SGHNT and CDR2 is YENEEA in the germline V gene. This CDR3 spans 13 amino acids. The germline V and J ends were trimmed by 4 bases and 2 bases, with 7 bases remaining between them. This chain's CDR3 is CASSSGLTDTQYF. For the CDR3, the DNA is TGTGCCAGCAGCTCGGGACTCACAGATACGCAGTATTTT.

The DNA of the CDR3 is TGTGCCAGCTCACCACCGGGGGGGGTGAATCAGCCCCAGCATTTT. It specifies CASSPPGGVNQPQHF. The gene calls are TRBV18 and TRBJ1-5, with D possibly being TRBD1 (5 bases). Germline V gene lookup returns CDR1 KGHSH and CDR2 LQKENI. V was pared by 0 bases and J by 4 bases, with 10 bases between. This CDR3 is built from 15 residues.

The V gene is TRBV4-2, the J gene TRBJ1-5; the D is unclear. The CDR3 covers 14 residues. The V gene lost 0 bases and the J gene lost 10 bases, with 13 bases spanning the gap. Germline lookup yields CDR1 LGHNA and CDR2 YNFKEQ. CDR3 sequence reads: CASSQDASIGPQHF. CDR3 DNA: TGTGCCAGCAGCCAAGATGCCAGCATCGGACCCCAGCATTTT.